The next 21 T cell receptor beta chains were all read from a single sample in a study of CD8+ T cells in alopecia areata (dated by TCRdb to 2016 to 2018). Preparation of the library involved the immunoSEQ multiplex PCR assay. For TCR sequencing, RNA was extracted from every sample and reverse transcribed into cDNA to serve as template. TCRdb carries this immuneACCESS record with in-frame sequences only. Its versions omit some clonotypes, under half of them owing to an unresolved V gene in the studies checked, with the rest unexplained. The sample contains 120,000 or so clones, over 60% of them found a single time. In total, the top ten clones hold around 5.7% of the sample. Taken with the paper, the label for time point translates to: about 4 weeks on oral tofacitinib. The treatment or condition label for this specimen denotes: oral pan-JAK inhibitor, 5-10 mg twice daily. Sequenced material: CD4+ T cells sorted from blood, taken at week 4, from a patient treated with tofacitinib. The source is a human donor with alopecia areata.

The chain carries TRBV30 and TRBJ1-3; no firm D call. This CDR3 is built from 11 residues. Germline CDR1 reads GTSNPN; CDR2 reads SVGIG (reference sequence). Trimming removed 8 bases from V and 3 bases from J, with 8 bases in between. Here the CDR3 reads CAAPVGNTIYF. CDR3 bases: TGTGCCGCCCCAGTTGGAAACACCATATATTTT.

This clone was seen a few times. This chain connects TRBV29-1 to TRBJ2-3, with unresolved D. The V end was cut by 7 bases, the J end by 0 bases, with 8 bases between. The CDR3 runs 12 residues. Germline V lookup: CDR1 SQVTM, CDR2 ANQGSEA. CDR3 sequence reads: CSGRASTDTQYF. The DNA for the CDR3 is TGCAGCGGACGGGCAAGCACAGATACGCAGTATTTT.

The V and J genes are TRBV28 and TRBJ1-6; the match to TRBD1 covers 7 bases. The CDR3 spans 14 residues. Germline CDR1 reads MDHEN; CDR2 reads SYDVKM. The junction had 5 bases not matched to a gene; V was cut back by 5 bases and J by 7 bases. The CDR3 sequence is CASSRRQGNSPLHF. The DNA of the CDR3 is TGTGCCAGCAGTCGACGACAGGGAAATTCACCCCTCCACTTT.

The table lists this clone with a few counts. This chain links TRBV7-2 with TRBJ2-7; a possible D gene is TRBD1 (6 bases). The V gene's germline CDR1 is SGHTA and CDR2 FQGNSA. Between the trimmed V and J ends, which lost 3 bases and 3 bases, there was a span of 12 bases. CDR3 size: 14 residues. The CDR3 sequence: CASSFTGMGYEQYF. CDR3 bases: TGTGCCAGCAGCTTTACAGGGATGGGCTACGAGCAGTACTTC.

V usage is TRBV30 and J usage is TRBJ2-7; 9 positions agree with TRBD1. Germline trimming cut 0 bases from V and 1 base from J; bases unmatched to any gene: 4. The length of the CDR3 is 15 residues. CDR1 and CDR2 from the germline V gene are GTSNPN and SVGIG (reference sequence). This chain's CDR3 is CAWSVHRGRSYEQYF. CDR3 sequence (DNA): TGTGCCTGGAGTGTACACAGGGGGCGATCCTACGAGCAGTACTTC.

This clone was seen more than once but under ten times. This chain uses TRBV28 with TRBJ2-4, with unresolved D. CDR1 and CDR2 (germline): MDHEN, SYDVKM. CDR3 size: 15 residues. Trimming cost V 6 bases and J 0 bases, with 12 bases left between them. In DNA, the CDR3 is TGTGCCAGCAGGTCACCCGGCGTAGCCAAAAACATTCAGTACTTC. Its translation is CASRSPGVAKNIQYF. The full variable domain, completed using reference TRBV28 and TRBJ2-4, is DVKVTQSSRYLVKRTGEKVFLECVQDMDHENMFWYRQDPGLGLRLIYFSYDVKMKEKGDIPEGYSVSREKKERFSLILESASTNQTSMYLCASRSPGVAKNIQYFGAGTRLSVL.

There are a few counts of this clone. The rearrangement links TRBV18 to TRBJ2-4; D gene uncertain. The germline V gene has CDR1 KGHSH and CDR2 LQKENI. V lost 0 bases and J 0 bases, leaving 9 bases between the germline ends. The CDR3 covers 16 residues. This chain's CDR3 is CASSPPSWAAKNIQYF. In nucleotides, the CDR3 is TGTGCCAGCTCACCACCTTCTTGGGCAGCCAAAAACATTCAGTACTTC.

By share, this clone ranks as medium-sized. The chain uses TRBV2 and TRBJ1-2; tentative D call: TRBD1 (6 bases). The CDR3 length is 15 residues. CDR1 SNHLY and CDR2 FYNNEI come from the germline V gene. V was pared by 7 bases and J by 2 bases, with 17 bases between. CDR3 amino acids: CASTKGGAGNYGYTF. Written as DNA, the CDR3 is TGTGCCAGCACCAAAGGGGGAGCCGGAAACTATGGCTACACCTTC.

This chain connects TRBV4-3 to TRBJ2-5, with a weak D call TRBD2 (6 bases). This CDR3 is 16 amino acids long. CDR1 and CDR2 (germline): LGHNA, YSLEER. Trimming stripped 8 bases from V and 1 base from J, with 20 bases between. In nucleotides, the CDR3 is TGCGCCAGCGCCCCAAGAATCAGGACTACCCAAGAGACCCAGTACTTC. This gives the protein CASAPRIRTTQETQYF.

The chain uses TRBV5-1 and TRBJ2-3; 8 nucleotides match TRBD1. The CDR3 runs to 14 residues. The trim removed 7 bases at V and 5 bases at J, leaving 9 bases unmatched. The V gene's germline CDR1 is SGHRS and CDR2 YFSETQ. The CDR3 sequence: CASGRTGIEDTQYF. For the CDR3, the DNA is TGCGCCAGCGGCCGGACAGGGATCGAAGATACGCAGTATTTT. The entire variable domain, with the rest obtained from reference TRBV5-1 and TRBJ2-3, is as follows: KAGVTQTPRYLIKTRGQQVTLSCSPISGHRSVSWYQQTPGQGLQFLFEYFSETQRNKGNFPGRFSGRQFSNSRSEMNVSTLELGDSALYLCASGRTGIEDTQYFGPGTRLTVL.

The rearrangement links TRBV15 to TRBJ1-2; unclear D gene. The CDR3 has 19 amino acids. Germline-derived CDR1 and CDR2 are LNHNV and YYDKDF (reference sequence). V was trimmed by 0 bases and J by 0 bases, leaving 20 bases between them. This CDR3 is CATSRDGFEDDGANYGYTF. CDR3 coding DNA: TGTGCCACCAGCAGAGATGGGTTTGAGGATGATGGTGCTAACTATGGCTACACCTTC.

The chain is built from TRBV2 and TRBJ2-7, with a possible D match to TRBD1 (6 bases). V lost 7 bases and J 7 bases, leaving 14 bases between the germline ends. CDR3 length equals 12 residues. Germline V gene data show CDR1 as SNHLY and CDR2 as FYNNEI. The CDR3 region has the DNA TGTGCCAGCAACCTTCACGGACAGGAGCAGTACTTC. Translation: CASNLHGQEQYF. The whole variable domain, filled in from reference TRBV2 and TRBJ2-7, reads EPEVTQTPSHQVTQMGQEVILRCVPISNHLYFYWYRQILGQKVEFLVSFYNNEISEKSEIFDDQFSVERPDGSNFTLKIRSTKLEDSAMYFCASNLHGQEQYFGPGTRLTVT.

The rearrangement uses TRBV30 and TRBJ2-7; D may be TRBD2 (7 bases). The CDR3 is made up of 11 amino acids. V was shortened by 2 bases and J by 11 bases, with 13 bases between the two germline ends. CDR1 is GTSNPN and CDR2 is SVGIG in the germline V gene (reference sequence). CDR3 nucleotide sequence: TGTGCCTGGAGTACGGGGGGCGCGAAGTACTTC. It translates to CAWSTGGAKYF.

The chain combines TRBV29-1 with TRBJ2-3, with D tentatively TRBD2 (5 bases). The CDR3 runs 12 residues. Trimming removed 5 bases at V and 10 bases at J, with 16 bases between. Germline V gives CDR1 SQVTM, CDR2 ANQGSEA. The CDR3 DNA reads TGCAGCGTTCATTCCCCCTCCGGGGCGCAGTATTTT. Residues: CSVHSPSGAQYF.

The genes are TRBV29-1 and TRBJ1-2; D possibly corresponds to TRBD1 (5 bases). The germline V gene has CDR1 SQVTM and CDR2 ANQGSEA. This CDR3 region has 14 residues. The V end was cut by 3 bases, the J end by 6 bases, with 17 bases between. The CDR3 reads CSVDVPGRGHGYTF. The CDR3 nucleotides are TGCAGCGTTGACGTCCCCGGTCGGGGCCATGGCTACACCTTC.

V and J are TRBV29-1 and TRBJ2-1; TRBD2 aligns across 9 bases. Germline V gene sequence: CDR1 SQVTM, CDR2 ANQGSEA. Losses at the gene ends were 4 bases for V and 7 bases for J; bases not matched to a gene: 8. This CDR3 has 14 amino acids. CDR3 sequence (DNA): TGCAGCGTTGGGGGGGTAGCGGGAGATAATGAGCAGTTCTTC. As protein: CSVGGVAGDNEQFF.

CDR3 nucleotide sequence: TGCAGCGTTGTAACCGGGGCGGGGGGTCAGCCCCAGCATTTT. Amino acids: CSVVTGAGGQPQHF. The rearrangement links TRBV29-1 to TRBJ1-5; the D gene is possibly TRBD1 (5 bases). Trimming took 4 bases from V and 6 from J, leaving 16 bases between them. Germline CDR1 and CDR2: SQVTM and ANQGSEA. The length of the CDR3 is 14 residues.

The chain has TRBV10-3 and TRBJ1-5, with D maybe TRBD1 (5 bases). Germline CDR1 reads ENHRY; CDR2 reads SYGVKD. The ends were cut back, 8 bases at V and 5 bases at J, with 10 bases in the middle. The CDR3 sequence is 12 residues long. The CDR3: CAIGGRDQPQHF. The CDR3 region has the DNA TGTGCCATCGGGGGACGGGATCAGCCCCAGCATTTT.

A few counts support this clone. This sequence joins TRBV29-1 and TRBJ2-2, with 8 nucleotides matching TRBD1. This CDR3 has 13 amino acids. The junction had 7 bases not matched to a gene; V was cut back by 6 bases and J by 7 bases. CDR1 is SQVTM, CDR2 ANQGSEA, per germline. CDR3 nucleotides: TGCAGCGTCAACAGGGGGTTGGACGGGGAGCTGTTTTTT. Translation gives CSVNRGLDGELFF.

The chain couples TRBV27 to TRBJ1-2; D is possibly TRBD1 (6 bases). Per the germline V gene, CDR1 is MNHEY and CDR2 is SMNVEV (reference sequence). The CDR3 has 13 amino acids. Trimming removed 11 bases from V and 1 base from J, with 14 bases in between. The CDR3 nucleotides are TGTGCCTGGACCGGACAGAGTAACTATGGCTACACCTTC. Its translation: CAWTGQSNYGYTF.

This clone was recorded a few times. Other DNA variants within this sample encode the same CDR3. The chain is built from TRBV27 and TRBJ1-2; D gene uncertain. CDR3 size: 14 residues. V was shortened by 0 bases and J by 4 bases, with 9 bases between the two germline ends. The germline V gene encodes CDR1 MNHEY and CDR2 SMNVEV (reference sequence). The CDR3: CASSLSIPVYGYTF. CDR3 nucleotide sequence: TGTGCCAGCAGTTTATCGATTCCCGTCTATGGCTACACCTTC.